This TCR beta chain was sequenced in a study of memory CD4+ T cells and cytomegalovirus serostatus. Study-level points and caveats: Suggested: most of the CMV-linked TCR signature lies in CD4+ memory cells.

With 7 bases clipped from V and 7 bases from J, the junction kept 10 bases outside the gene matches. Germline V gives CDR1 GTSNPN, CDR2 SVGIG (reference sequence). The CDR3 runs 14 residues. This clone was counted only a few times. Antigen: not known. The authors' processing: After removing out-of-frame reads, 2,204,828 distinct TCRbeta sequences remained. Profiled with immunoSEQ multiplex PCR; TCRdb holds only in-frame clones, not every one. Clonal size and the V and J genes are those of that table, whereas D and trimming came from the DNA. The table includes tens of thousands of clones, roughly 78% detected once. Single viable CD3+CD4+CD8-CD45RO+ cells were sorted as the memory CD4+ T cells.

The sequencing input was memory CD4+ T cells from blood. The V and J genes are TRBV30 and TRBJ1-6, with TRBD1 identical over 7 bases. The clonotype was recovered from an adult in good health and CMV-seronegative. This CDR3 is CASTPGGSNSPLHF. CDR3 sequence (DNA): TGTGCCTCGACGCCAGGGGGGTCGAATTCACCCCTCCACTTT. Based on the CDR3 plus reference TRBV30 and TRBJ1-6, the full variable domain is SQTIHQWPATLVQPVGSPLSLECTVEGTSNPNLYWYRQAAGRGLQLLFYSVGIGQISSEVPQNLSASRPQDRQFILSSKKLLLSDSGFYLCASTPGGSNSPLHFGNGTRLTVT.